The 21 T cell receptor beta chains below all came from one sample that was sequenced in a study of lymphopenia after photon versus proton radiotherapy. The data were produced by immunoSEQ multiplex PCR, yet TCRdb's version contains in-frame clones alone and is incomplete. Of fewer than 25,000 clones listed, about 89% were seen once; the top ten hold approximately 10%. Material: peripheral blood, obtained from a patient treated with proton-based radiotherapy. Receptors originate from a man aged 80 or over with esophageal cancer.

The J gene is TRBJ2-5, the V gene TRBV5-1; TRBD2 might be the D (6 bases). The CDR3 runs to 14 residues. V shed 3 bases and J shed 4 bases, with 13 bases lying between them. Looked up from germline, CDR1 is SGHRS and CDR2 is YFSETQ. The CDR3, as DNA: TGCGCCAGCAGCTCCTGGGGGGACGGAGAGACCCAGTACTTC. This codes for CASSSWGDGETQYF.

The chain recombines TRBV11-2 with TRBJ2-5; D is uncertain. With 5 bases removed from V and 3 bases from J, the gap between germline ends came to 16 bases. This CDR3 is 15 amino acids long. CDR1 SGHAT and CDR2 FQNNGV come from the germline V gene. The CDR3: CASSPRVAREETQYF. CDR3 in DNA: TGTGCCAGCAGCCCCCGGGTAGCTCGGGAAGAGACCCAGTACTTC.

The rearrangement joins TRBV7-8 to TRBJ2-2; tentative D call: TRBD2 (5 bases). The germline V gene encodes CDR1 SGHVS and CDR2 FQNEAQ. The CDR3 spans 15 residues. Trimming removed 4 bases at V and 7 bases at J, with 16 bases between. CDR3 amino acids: CASSSRGLLVGELFF. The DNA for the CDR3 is TGTGCCAGCAGCTCAAGAGGGCTCCTTGTCGGGGAGCTGTTTTTT.

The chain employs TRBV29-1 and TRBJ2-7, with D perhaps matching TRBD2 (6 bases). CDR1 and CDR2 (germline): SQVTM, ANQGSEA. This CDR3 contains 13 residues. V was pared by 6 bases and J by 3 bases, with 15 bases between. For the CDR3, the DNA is TGCAGCGTCAAGTCAGGGAGGAACTACGAGCAGTACTTC. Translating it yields CSVKSGRNYEQYF.

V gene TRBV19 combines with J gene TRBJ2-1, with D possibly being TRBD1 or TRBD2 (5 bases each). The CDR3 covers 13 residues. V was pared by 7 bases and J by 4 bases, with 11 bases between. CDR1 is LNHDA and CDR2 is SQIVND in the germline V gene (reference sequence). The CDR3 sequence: CASNEGRYNEQFF. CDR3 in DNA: TGTGCCAGTAATGAGGGGCGGTACAATGAGCAGTTCTTC.

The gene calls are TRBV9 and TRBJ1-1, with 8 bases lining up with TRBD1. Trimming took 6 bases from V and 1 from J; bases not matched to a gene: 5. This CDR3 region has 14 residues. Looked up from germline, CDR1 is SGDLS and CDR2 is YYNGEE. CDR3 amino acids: CASKMTGANTEAFF. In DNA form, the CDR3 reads TGTGCCAGCAAGATGACAGGGGCGAACACTGAAGCTTTCTTT.

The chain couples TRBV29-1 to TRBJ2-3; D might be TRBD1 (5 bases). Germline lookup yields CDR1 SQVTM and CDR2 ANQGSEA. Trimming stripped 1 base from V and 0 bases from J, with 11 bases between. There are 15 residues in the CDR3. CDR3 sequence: CSVEVRVKSTDTQYF. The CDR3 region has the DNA TGCAGCGTTGAAGTCAGGGTGAAGAGCACAGATACGCAGTATTTT.

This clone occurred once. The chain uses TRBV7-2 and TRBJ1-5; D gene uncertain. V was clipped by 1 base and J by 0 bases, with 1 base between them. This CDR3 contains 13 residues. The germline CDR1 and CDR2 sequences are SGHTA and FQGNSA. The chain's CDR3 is CASSLVSNQPQHF. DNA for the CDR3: TGTGCCAGCAGCTTAGTTAGCAATCAGCCCCAGCATTTT.

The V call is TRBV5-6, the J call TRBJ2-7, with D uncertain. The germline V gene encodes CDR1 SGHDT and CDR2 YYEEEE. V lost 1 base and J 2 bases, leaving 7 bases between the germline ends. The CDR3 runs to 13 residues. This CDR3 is CASSLSAPYEQYF. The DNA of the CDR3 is TGTGCCAGCAGCTTGTCAGCCCCCTACGAGCAGTACTTC.

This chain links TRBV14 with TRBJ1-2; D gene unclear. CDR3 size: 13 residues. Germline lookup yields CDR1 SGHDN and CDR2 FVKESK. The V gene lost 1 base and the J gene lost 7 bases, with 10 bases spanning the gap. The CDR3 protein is CASSQVLGVGYTF. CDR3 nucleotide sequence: TGTGCCAGCAGCCAAGTTCTGGGCGTTGGCTACACCTTC.

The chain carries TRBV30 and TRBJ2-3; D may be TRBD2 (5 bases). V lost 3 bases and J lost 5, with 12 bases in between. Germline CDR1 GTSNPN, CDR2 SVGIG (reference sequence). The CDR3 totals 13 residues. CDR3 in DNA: TGTGCCTGGAGGCTACTCGGGGAAGATACGCAGTATTTT. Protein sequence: CAWRLLGEDTQYF. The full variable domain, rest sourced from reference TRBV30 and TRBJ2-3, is SQTIHQWPATLVQPVGSPLSLECTVEGTSNPNLYWYRQAAGRGLQLLFYSVGIGQISSEVPQNLSASRPQDRQFILSSKKLLLSDSGFYLCAWRLLGEDTQYFGPGTRLTVL.

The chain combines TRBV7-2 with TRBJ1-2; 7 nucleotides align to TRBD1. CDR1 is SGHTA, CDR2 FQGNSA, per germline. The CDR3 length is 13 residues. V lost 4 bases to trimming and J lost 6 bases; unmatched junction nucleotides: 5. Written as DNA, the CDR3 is TGTGCCAGCAGCTCCAGAGGGGGCGATGGCTACACCTTC. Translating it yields CASSSRGGDGYTF. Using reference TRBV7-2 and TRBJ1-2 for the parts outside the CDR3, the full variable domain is GAGVSQSPSNKVTEKGKDVELRCDPISGHTALYWYRQSLGQGLEFLIYFQGNSAPDKSGLPSDRFSAERTGGSVSTLTIQRTQQEDSAVYLCASSSRGGDGYTFGSGTRLTVV.

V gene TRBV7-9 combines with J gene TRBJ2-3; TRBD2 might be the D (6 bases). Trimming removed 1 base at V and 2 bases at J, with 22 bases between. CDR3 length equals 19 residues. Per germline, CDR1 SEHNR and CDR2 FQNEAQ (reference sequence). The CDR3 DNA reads TGTGCCAGCAGCTTAGTTGGAGGGCATTCCAGGTTCAACACAGATACGCAGTATTTT. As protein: CASSLVGGHSRFNTDTQYF.

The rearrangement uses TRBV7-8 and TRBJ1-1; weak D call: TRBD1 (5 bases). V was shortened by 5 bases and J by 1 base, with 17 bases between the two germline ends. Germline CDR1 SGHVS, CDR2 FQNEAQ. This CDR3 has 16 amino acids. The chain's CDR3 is CASSPGRRGTNTEAFF. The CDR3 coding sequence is TGTGCCAGCAGCCCAGGACGGCGGGGGACGAACACTGAAGCTTTCTTT.

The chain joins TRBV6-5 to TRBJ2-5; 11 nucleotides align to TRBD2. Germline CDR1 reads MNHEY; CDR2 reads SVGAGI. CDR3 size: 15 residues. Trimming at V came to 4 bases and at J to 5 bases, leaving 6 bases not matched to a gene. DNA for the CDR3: TGTGCCAGCAGTTCGCTAGCGGGAGGCGGGGAGACCCAGTACTTC. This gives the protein CASSSLAGGGETQYF.

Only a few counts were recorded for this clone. The CDR3: CAWSVGTGGDTFF. The DNA of the CDR3 is TGTGCCTGGAGTGTTGGGACAGGGGGTGATACTTTCTTT. The rearrangement joins TRBV30 to TRBJ1-1, with 11 bases aligning to TRBD1. The J segment lost 12 bases and the V segment lost 0 bases, leaving 6 bases of the junction unmatched. CDR1 and CDR2 from the germline V gene are GTSNPN and SVGIG (reference sequence). The CDR3 is made up of 13 amino acids.

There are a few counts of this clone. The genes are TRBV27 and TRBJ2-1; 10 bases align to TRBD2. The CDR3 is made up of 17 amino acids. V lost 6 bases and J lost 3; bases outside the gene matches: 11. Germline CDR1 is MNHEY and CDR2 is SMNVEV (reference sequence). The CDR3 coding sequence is TGTGCCAGCAGACCTCCCTCCGGGACTAGCGTCTACAATGAGCAGTTCTTC. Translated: CASRPPSGTSVYNEQFF.

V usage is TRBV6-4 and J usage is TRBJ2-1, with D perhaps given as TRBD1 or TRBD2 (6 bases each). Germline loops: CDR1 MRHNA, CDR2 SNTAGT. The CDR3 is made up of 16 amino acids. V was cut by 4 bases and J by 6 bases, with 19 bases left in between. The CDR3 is CASSVEGGWGINEQFF. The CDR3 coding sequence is TGTGCCAGCAGTGTCGAAGGGGGGTGGGGTATCAATGAGCAGTTCTTC.

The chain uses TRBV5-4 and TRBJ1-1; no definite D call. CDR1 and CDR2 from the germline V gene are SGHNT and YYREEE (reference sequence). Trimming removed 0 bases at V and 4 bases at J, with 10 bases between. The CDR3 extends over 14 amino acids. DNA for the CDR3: TGTGCCAGCAGCTTGGGGCAGACCGCCACTGAAGCTTTCTTT. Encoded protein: CASSLGQTATEAFF.

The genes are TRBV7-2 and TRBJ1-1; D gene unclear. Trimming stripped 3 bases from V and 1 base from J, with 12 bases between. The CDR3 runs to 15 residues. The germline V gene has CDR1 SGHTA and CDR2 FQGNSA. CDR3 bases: TGTGCCAGCAGCTTTATTGAACCCCCGAACACTGAAGCTTTCTTT. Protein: CASSFIEPPNTEAFF.

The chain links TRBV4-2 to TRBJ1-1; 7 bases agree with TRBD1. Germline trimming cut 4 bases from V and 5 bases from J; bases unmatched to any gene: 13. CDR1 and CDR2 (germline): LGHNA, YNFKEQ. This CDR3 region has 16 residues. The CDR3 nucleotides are TGTGCCAGCAGCCGCGGCACAGGGGAGAGGAGTACTGAAGCTTTCTTT. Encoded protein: CASSRGTGERSTEAFF.